This T cell receptor (beta chain) came from a study of neurological immune-mediated disorders. Trimming took off 5 bases at V and 2 bases at J, with 24 bases between the two ends. This CDR3 is 18 amino acids long. The germline gives CDR1 SEHNR, CDR2 FQNEAQ (reference sequence). This clonotype was detected ten times or more. What it recognizes is unknown. The cDNA was synthesized by means of template-switch 5'RACE, which was carried out with 10-nucleotide random UMIs. Every sequencing run returned over 190 million TCR-beta sequences, which were derived from 15-18 subjects. TCRdb itself ran the 5' RACE reads through MiXCR, one entry per CDR3 protein. The sample has under 85,000 distinct CDR3 sequences; more than 4.5% are singletons. Notes on the study in general: Multiple sclerosis was found to have the least TCR clonal expansion, below healthy controls, and HTLV-1-associated myelopathy the most.

The chain combines TRBV7-9 with TRBJ1-2, with a possible D match to TRBD1 (5 bases). The clonotype comes from a human donor with multiple sclerosis. The donor label of this sample is uncertain. Material for sequencing was PBMCs. CDR3 sequence (DNA): TGTGCCAGCAGCGACCCTAGGGGTGGGCCCGGTGGGAACTATGGCTACACCTTC. Protein: CASSDPRGGPGGNYGYTF.